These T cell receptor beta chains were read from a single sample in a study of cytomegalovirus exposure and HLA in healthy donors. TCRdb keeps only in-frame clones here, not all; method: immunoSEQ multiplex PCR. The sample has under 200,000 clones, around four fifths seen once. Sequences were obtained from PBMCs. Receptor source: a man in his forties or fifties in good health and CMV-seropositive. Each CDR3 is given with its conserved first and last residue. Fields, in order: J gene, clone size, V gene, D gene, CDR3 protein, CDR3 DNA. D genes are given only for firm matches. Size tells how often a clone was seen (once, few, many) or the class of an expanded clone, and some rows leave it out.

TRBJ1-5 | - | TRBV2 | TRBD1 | CASSPVPGQGSNQPQHF | TGTGCCAGCAGTCCAGTCCCGGGACAGGGTTCCAATCAGCCCCAGCATTTT
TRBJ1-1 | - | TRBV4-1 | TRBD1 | CASSQDGPGGTEAFF | TGCGCCAGCAGCCAAGATGGTCCAGGGGGCACTGAAGCTTTCTTT
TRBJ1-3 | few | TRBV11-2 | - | CASILGGVGNTIYF | TGTGCCAGCATCCTGGGGGGAGTGGGAAACACCATATATTTT
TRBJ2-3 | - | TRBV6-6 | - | CASSSLSSTDTQYF | TGTGCCAGCAGTTCACTATCCAGCACAGATACGCAGTATTTT
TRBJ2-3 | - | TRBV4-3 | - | CASSLGQSTDTQYF | TGCGCCAGCAGCCTCGGACAGAGCACAGATACGCAGTATTTT
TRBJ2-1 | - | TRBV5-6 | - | CASSTTGNEQFF | TGTGCCAGCAGCACAACAGGGAATGAGCAGTTCTTC
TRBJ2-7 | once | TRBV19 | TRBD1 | CASSRGDREFDEQYF | TGTGCCAGTAGCCGGGGGGACAGGGAGTTTGACGAGCAGTACTTC
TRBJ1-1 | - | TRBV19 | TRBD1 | CASRQQGAVNTEAFF | TGTGCCAGTAGACAACAGGGGGCAGTGAACACTGAAGCTTTCTTT
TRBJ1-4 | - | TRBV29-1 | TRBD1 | CSAKTGKGEKLFF | TGCAGCGCGAAGACAGGGAAGGGTGAAAAACTGTTTTTT
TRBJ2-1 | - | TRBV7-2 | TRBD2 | CASSARTSGAWNEQFF | TGTGCCAGCAGCGCCCGGACTAGCGGGGCGTGGAATGAGCAGTTCTTC
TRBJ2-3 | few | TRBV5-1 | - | CASKQDARFTQYF | TGCGCCAGCAAACAGGACGCCCGTTTTACGCAGTATTTT
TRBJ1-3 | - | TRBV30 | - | CAWSVRARNTIYF | TGTGCCTGGAGTGTAAGAGCCAGAAACACCATATATTTT
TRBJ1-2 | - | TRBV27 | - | CASSFAGGKGYTF | TGTGCCAGCAGTTTCGCGGGGGGTAAGGGCTACACCTTC
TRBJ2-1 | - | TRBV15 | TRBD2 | CATRSGRAYNEQFF | TGTGCCACCCGTAGCGGGAGGGCCTACAATGAGCAGTTCTTC
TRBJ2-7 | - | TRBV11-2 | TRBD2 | CASSLELAGAPRVYF | TGTGCCAGCAGCTTAGAACTAGCGGGAGCGCCTAGGGTGTACTTC
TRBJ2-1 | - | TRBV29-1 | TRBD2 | CSVGGTSAYNEQFF | TGCAGCGTTGGGGGGACTAGCGCCTACAATGAGCAGTTCTTC
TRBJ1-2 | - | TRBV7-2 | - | CASSSGVVHNHGYTF | TGTGCCAGCAGCTCCGGGGTCGTCCATAACCATGGCTACACCTTC
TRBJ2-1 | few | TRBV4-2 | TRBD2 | CASSQDGTRGVEQFF | TGTGCCAGCAGCCAAGATGGGACTAGGGGAGTTGAGCAGTTCTTC
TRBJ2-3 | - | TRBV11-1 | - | CASSLAIRQAAQYF | TGTGCCAGCAGCTTGGCTATTAGACAGGCCGCGCAGTATTTT
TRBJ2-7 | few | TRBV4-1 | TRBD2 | CASSQGLAGASEQYF | TGCGCCAGCAGCCAAGGACTAGCGGGAGCTAGCGAGCAGTACTTC
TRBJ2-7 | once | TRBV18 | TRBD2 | CASSPYGLAGGYEQYF | TGTGCCAGCTCACCCTACGGACTAGCGGGAGGCTACGAGCAGTACTTC
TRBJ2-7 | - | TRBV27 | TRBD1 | CASSFGTGLSEQYF | TGTGCCAGCAGTTTCGGGACAGGGCTCTCCGAGCAGTACTTC
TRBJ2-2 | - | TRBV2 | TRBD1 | CASSATGGAGELFF | TGTGCCAGCAGTGCGACAGGGGGTGCCGGGGAGCTGTTTTTT
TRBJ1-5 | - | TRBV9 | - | CASSFQGGDQPQHF | TGTGCCAGCAGCTTCCAGGGCGGAGATCAGCCCCAGCATTTT
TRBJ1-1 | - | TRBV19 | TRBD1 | CASSSNRGTEAFF | TGTGCCAGTAGTTCTAACAGGGGCACTGAAGCTTTCTTT
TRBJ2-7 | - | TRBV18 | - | CASSPPQGLPYEQYF | TGTGCCAGCTCACCACCTCAGGGTTTACCCTACGAGCAGTACTTC
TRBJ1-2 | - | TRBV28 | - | CASSRYSGYTF | TGTGCCAGCAGCCGATACTCGGGCTACACCTTC
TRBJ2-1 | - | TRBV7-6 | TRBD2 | CASSLELAVRLHNEQFF | TGTGCCAGCAGCTTAGAACTAGCGGTACGCCTGCACAATGAGCAGTTCTTC
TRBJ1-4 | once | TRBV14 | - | CATRRAGATQGLFF | TGTGCCACCAGGAGGGCAGGGGCGACCCAGGGACTGTTTTTT
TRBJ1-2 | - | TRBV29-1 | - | CSAEVGLGYTF | TGCAGCGCCGAAGTGGGGCTTGGCTACACCTTC
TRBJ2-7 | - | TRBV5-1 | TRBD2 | CASSLGGLAHYEQYF | TGCGCCAGCAGCTTAGGAGGACTAGCTCACTACGAGCAGTACTTC
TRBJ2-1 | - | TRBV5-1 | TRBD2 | CASSLVAGGYNEQFF | TGCGCCAGCAGCTTGGTAGCGGGAGGTTACAATGAGCAGTTCTTC
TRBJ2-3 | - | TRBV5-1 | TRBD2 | CASSSGLAGGTDTQYF | TGCGCCAGCAGCTCGGGACTAGCGGGAGGCACAGATACGCAGTATTTT
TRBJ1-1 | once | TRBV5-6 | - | CASSLSNRGRFF | TGTGCCAGCAGCTTGTCCAACCGGGGAAGGTTTTTT
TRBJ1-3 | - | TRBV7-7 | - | CASSQGTAGNTIYF | TGTGCTAGCAGCCAAGGGACTGCTGGAAACACCATATATTTT
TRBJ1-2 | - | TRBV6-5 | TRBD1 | CASSSTGAYGYTF | TGTGCCAGCAGTTCTACAGGGGCCTATGGCTACACCTTC
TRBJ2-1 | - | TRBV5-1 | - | CASSLATGWEQFF | TGCGCCAGCAGCTTGGCCACGGGATGGGAGCAGTTCTTC
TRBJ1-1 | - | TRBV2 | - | CASTPPAGVNTEAFF | TGTGCCAGCACTCCCCCGGCAGGGGTTAACACTGAAGCTTTCTTT
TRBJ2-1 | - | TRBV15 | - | CATSGRLEWNEQFF | TGTGCCACCAGCGGCAGACTAGAGTGGAATGAGCAGTTCTTC
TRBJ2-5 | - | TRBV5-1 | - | CASSPLVGAQETQYF | TGCGCCAGCAGCCCCCTGGTAGGGGCCCAAGAGACCCAGTACTTC
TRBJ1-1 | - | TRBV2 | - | CASRANPGAEAFF | TGTGCCAGCAGAGCCAACCCAGGGGCTGAAGCTTTCTTT
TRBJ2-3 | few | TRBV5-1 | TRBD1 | CASSEQGVDTQYF | TGCGCCAGCAGCGAACAGGGGGTCGATACGCAGTATTTT
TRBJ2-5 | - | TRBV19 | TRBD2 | CASSIFPSGAQETQYF | TGTGCCAGTAGTATCTTCCCTAGCGGGGCCCAAGAGACCCAGTACTTC
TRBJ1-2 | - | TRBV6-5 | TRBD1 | CASLQAGQGYTF | TGTGCCAGCCTTCAGGCGGGACAGGGCTACACCTTC
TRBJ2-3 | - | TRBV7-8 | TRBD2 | CASSSETSGVSTDTQYF | TGTGCCAGCAGCTCCGAAACTAGCGGCGTTAGCACAGATACGCAGTATTTT
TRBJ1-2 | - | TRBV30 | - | CAWSVTQRSGKTYGYTF | TGTGCCTGGAGTGTGACTCAGCGGTCCGGGAAGACCTATGGCTACACCTTC
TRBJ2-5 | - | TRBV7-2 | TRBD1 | CASSLLQGVGETQYF | TGTGCCAGCAGCTTATTACAGGGGGTTGGAGAGACCCAGTACTTC
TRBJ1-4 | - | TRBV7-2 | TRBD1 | CASSPRTGEGEKLFF | TGTGCCAGCAGCCCCCGGACAGGGGAAGGTGAAAAACTGTTTTTT
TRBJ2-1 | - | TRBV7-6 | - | CASSQARGNEQFF | TGTGCCAGCAGCCAGGCTAGGGGAAATGAGCAGTTCTTC
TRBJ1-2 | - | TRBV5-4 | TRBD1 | CASTQTGTGYTF | TGTGCCAGCACCCAGACAGGGACTGGCTACACCTTC
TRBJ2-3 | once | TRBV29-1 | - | CSVELQGTDTQYF | TGCAGCGTTGAATTACAGGGCACAGATACGCAGTATTTT
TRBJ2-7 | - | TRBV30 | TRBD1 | CAWSRTGVFREQYF | TGTGCCTGGTCGCGGACAGGGGTTTTCCGGGAGCAGTACTTC
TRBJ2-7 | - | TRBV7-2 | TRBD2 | CASSPWEGVAGSGEQYF | TGTGCCAGCAGCCCTTGGGAGGGAGTAGCTGGGTCGGGGGAGCAGTACTTC
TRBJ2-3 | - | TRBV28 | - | CASSTVLTQYF | TGTGCCAGCTCGACAGTGCTGACGCAGTATTTT
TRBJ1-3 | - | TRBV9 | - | CASSDQASSGNTIYF | TGTGCCAGCAGCGATCAGGCGAGCTCTGGAAACACCATATATTTT
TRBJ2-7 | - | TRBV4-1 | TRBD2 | CASSQTGLPEQYF | TGCGCCAGCAGCCAAACGGGACTACCTGAGCAGTACTTC